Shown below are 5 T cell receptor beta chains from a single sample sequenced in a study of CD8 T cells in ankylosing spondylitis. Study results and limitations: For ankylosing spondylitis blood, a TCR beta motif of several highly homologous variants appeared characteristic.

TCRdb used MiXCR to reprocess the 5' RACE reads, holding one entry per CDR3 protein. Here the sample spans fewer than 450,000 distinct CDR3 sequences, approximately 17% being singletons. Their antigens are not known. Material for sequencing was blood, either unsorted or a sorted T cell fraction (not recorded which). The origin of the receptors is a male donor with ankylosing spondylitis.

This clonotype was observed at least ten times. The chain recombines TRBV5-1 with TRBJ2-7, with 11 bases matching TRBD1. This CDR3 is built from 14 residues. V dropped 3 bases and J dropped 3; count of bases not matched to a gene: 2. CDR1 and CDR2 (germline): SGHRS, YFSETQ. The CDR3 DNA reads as TGCGCCAGCAGCTCTGGGACAGGGGGCTACGAGCAGTACTTC. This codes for CASSSGTGGYEQYF.

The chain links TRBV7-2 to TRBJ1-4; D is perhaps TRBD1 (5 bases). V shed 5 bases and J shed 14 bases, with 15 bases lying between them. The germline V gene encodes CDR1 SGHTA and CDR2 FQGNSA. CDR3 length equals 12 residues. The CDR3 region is CASSPRTGDLFF. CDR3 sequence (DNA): TGTGCCAGCAGCCCAAGGACGGGGGATCTGTTTTTT.

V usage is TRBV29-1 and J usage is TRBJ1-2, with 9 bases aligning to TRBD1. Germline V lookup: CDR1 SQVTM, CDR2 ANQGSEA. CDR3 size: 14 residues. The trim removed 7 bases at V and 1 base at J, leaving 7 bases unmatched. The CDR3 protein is CSAGPGQGNYGYTF. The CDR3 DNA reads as TGCAGCGCCGGCCCGGGACAGGGTAACTATGGCTACACCTTC.

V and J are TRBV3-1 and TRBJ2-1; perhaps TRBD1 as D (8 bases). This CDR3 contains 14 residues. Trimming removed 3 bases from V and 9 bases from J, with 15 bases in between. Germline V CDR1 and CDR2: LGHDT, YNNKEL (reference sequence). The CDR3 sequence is CASSQTGGQGEQFF. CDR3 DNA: TGTGCCAGCAGCCAGACGGGAGGACAGGGTGAGCAGTTCTTC.

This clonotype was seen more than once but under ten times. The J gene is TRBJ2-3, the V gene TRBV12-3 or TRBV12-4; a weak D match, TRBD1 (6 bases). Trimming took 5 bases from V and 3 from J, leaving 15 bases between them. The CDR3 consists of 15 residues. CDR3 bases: TGTGCCAGCAGTCTTTACAGGGTACAAACAGATACGCAGTATTTT. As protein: CASSLYRVQTDTQYF.